This section outlines one T cell receptor beta chain sequence together with its context. This clone has only one observation. No antigen is known for it. Qualities for individual bases were not recorded, and no much larger clone is one base off. This sample is drawn from a study of cytomegalovirus exposure and HLA in healthy donors (TCRdb year 2017). Background for the entire study: In an earlier analysis of roughly 590 of the donors, around 290 Gb of sequence data and 90 million to 120 million unique TCR beta sequences from roughly 190 million T cells were reported. An early release that covered about 640 HLA-typed donors contained about 290 gigabases of sequencing data and around 80 million unique TCR sequences. Among the roughly 390 genotyped donors, more than 70% belonged to the genetic ancestry cluster associated with self-reported Caucasian donors. The study aimed to test whether signatures of past pathogen exposure could be identified by cataloging public T cell receptors. Using immunosequencing, the study profiled T cell repertoires from 550 to 750 subjects and related those repertoires to cytomegalovirus serostatus. Along with the approximately 650-subject first cohort, a separate validation cohort of roughly 110 different subjects was used. High-throughput TCR immunosequencing, statistical association of individual TCRs with disease status, and machine learning were combined to predict cytomegalovirus infection status. To study patterns of TCR occurrence, a later analysis re-analyzed previously published TCR beta repertoires from just over 650 donors and added high-resolution HLA genotyping. In the later analysis, no new phenotypic data were used to find candidate immune exposures; instead, reliance was placed on TCR beta sequences and their occurrence across donors. An earlier analysis of 587 of the donors applied high-throughput TCR beta sequencing to assess whether each TCR beta V gene segment acted as functional or pseudogenic. Donor age, sex, ethnicity and CMV serostatus were collected together with the repertoire data. Genome-wide SNP genotypes for about 60% of the roughly 700 donors were used in a later genetic analysis, which treated that subset as a discovery cohort. All discovery cohort repertoires had been generated on a single sequencing platform. Both class I and class II loci were covered by HLA typing, at four-digit resolution. Typing coverage varied by locus: about 629-640 donors for A, B, C, DRB1 and DQB1; approximately 560 for DQA1; 600 to 610 for DPA1; approximately 470 for DPB1. Several DR-DQ haplotypes were handled as single units for association and clustering because linkage in the cohort was strong. Among under 450 genotyped donors of the cohort, an average of 235,054 unique TCR beta nucleotide sequences were sequenced per donor, around 20% of them non-productive.

Library construction relied on the immunoSEQ multiplex PCR assay. For the multiplex PCR, a mixture combining 60 forward primers for TCR Vbeta segments and 13 reverse primers for TCR Jbeta segments was used. The CDR3 region of rearranged TCR beta genes was amplified from genomic DNA with a multiplex PCR assay. On the Illumina HiSeq System, the amplified TCR beta libraries were sequenced as 87-base-pair reads. Under the source paper's analysis protocol: Across the 700 or so repertoires, a later analysis counted approximately 83 million unique TCR beta chains, around 11 million of which were shared by at least two donors. Raw reads were error-corrected and collapsed into unique sequences with a nearest-neighbor algorithm that merged closely related sequences to remove PCR and sequencing errors. V, D and J gene segments were assigned by aligning CDR3 sequences to IMGT reference sequences. Each retained sequence needed at least a six-nucleotide match to both a V gene segment and a J gene segment. A rearrangement counted as productive if the CDR3 had no stop codons and remained in frame with V and J, and every other rearrangement counted as non-productive. CDR3 was defined according to IMGT convention as the region running from the second conserved V-encoded cysteine to the conserved J-encoded phenylalanine. The earlier analysis of around 640 of the donors excluded sequences that lacked an unambiguous match to a single V gene segment. An earlier analysis of some 610 of the donors called V segments functional above 56.7% productive rearrangements and segregating when the between-donor standard deviation exceeded 5%. To diagnose cytomegalovirus status from the catalog of TCR beta chain sequences, a statistical classification framework was built. A later analysis assigned V and J genes by comparing TCR nucleotide sequences with IMGT/GENE-DB human TR gene sequences. The TCRdist pipeline was used in a later analysis to assign CDR3 sequences and most-parsimonious VDJ recombination scenarios. In a later analysis, every TCR beta chain was defined by the combination of its CDR3 amino acid sequence and its V-gene family, and reads without a unique V-gene family were dropped. To address suspected cross-contamination and a sequencing artifact, a later analysis removed 450 to 700 highly shared, low-generation-probability nucleotide sequences. For each public chain, a later analysis derived a clonal expansion index from normalized ranks of inferred template counts within each repertoire. In a later analysis, generation probabilities were computed with a VDJ recombination model fitted to out-of-frame rearrangements, and the resulting probabilities were checked against IGoR. A later analysis scored TCR-TCR, TCR-HLA and TCR-CMV co-occurrence with hypergeometric tests, applying a repertoire-size bias correction to TCR pairs. In a later analysis, false discovery rates were estimated by permuting HLA or CMV assignments 20 times. In a later analysis, co-occurring TCRs were grouped using DBSCAN, and TCRdist sequence similarity was added for clustering within HLA-allele-positive subsets. Repertoires with fewer than 30,000 or more than 120,000 public chains, plus five repertoires with anomalous nucleotide sharing, were excluded from co-occurrence clustering. The source is immuneACCESS, and TCRdb retained only in-frame sequences with V and J called. Part of the clones is not carried over; for the studies checked, unresolved V genes explain less than half of this, and the remainder is unexplained. The V and J calls and clone size come from that table; D and trimming were worked out from the DNA. The sample data list 130,000 or so clones, and about 80% of these were observed just once. The ten largest clonotypes hold about 3.5% of the sample.

What the research found in general, with its limitations: The classifier was reported to diagnose cytomegalovirus status with high specificity and sensitivity in both the original cohort and the validation cohort. A later analysis found that HLA-associated TCR beta chains were more clonally expanded and had lower generation probabilities than equally common non-associated chains. Because HLA typing was missing for some donors at each locus, association tests included only the typed subset. Assigning TCR associations to individual alleles was difficult when HLA alleles, especially DR and DQ, strongly co-occurred. A cluster of highly shared sequence variants was judged likely to be a technical artifact of the sequencing pipeline. The 87-base-pair reads could not distinguish some IMGT-functional V segments, including TRBV6-2 and TRBV6-3, so those segments were excluded. Across donors, most TCR sequences were observed very rarely, whereas some public TCRs were present in many individuals. A later genetic analysis associated a missense DCLRE1C variant with V-gene and J-gene trimming of TCR beta chains, and an independent cohort replicated the association. According to a later analysis, parvovirus B19, influenza, CMV and Epstein-Barr virus appeared linked to several top co-occurrence clusters. An earlier analysis of approximately 600 of the donors showed that most TCR beta V segments appeared in productive rearrangements either about 90% or about 30% of the time, which broadly matched IMGT annotations. Only TCR beta chains were sequenced in this cohort, and the absence of alpha or paired-chain data limited detectable features. For the cohort, immune exposure information was limited to CMV serostatus. At a false discovery rate of 0.05, a later analysis linked 15,000 to 20,000 TCR beta sequences to specific HLA alleles. According to a later analysis, TCR association rates differed among HLA loci, with DRB1 alleles showing the most associated TCRs and HLA-C alleles showing the fewest. Sequencing depth was assumed to be roughly uniform across donors in the presence/absence analyses, though that assumption may not hold. According to a later analysis, most CMV-associated TCR beta chains appeared to be HLA-restricted, and the HLA associations seemed to be driven largely by CMV exposure. Because counts were too low, approximately 18 rarely observed V segments, including chromosome 9 orphons, were excluded from the earlier analysis of several hundred of the donors. A further reported finding was that TCR beta sequences accurately predicted the HLA-A and HLA-B alleles for most subjects in the first cohort. The authors suggested that the approach could potentially be extended to other disease states and immunological phenotypes. Linkage disequilibrium might explain the correlated functional status among segregating V segments, but an unknown experimental factor could not be ruled out. According to a later genetic analysis, donors in an Asian-associated ancestry cluster had fewer N-insertions in productive TCRs than the approximately 610-donor mean. A total of 150 to 200 TCR beta chains were listed by the study as associated with cytomegalovirus. Three of the identified cytomegalovirus-associated TCR beta chains were confirmed in vitro to be specific for cytomegalovirus antigens.

The cohort consisted of 600 to 750 healthy bone marrow donors. At the time of sampling, all cohort members were nominally healthy, though unrecorded immune exposures were likely present. The donor tested CMV seronegative and was one of the 352 seronegative cohort members. Each donor provided a peripheral blood sample, and peripheral blood mononuclear cells were used for TCR beta sequencing. The Qiagen DNeasy Blood Extraction Kit was used to extract genomic DNA from the blood cell samples. The germline V gene gives CDR1 as SGHRS and CDR2 as YFSETQ. Including cysteine and phenylalanine, the CDR3 has 14 amino acids. Of the read, only the CDR3 DNA is kept; its 42 bases are in frame from base 1. Cut back by 0 bases and 5 bases, the V and J ends lie 11 bases apart.

The sequence joins TRBV5-1 to TRBJ1-2; the D gene remains uncertain. The TCR originated in a man between 25 and 39 years old in good health and CMV-seronegative. Sequencing input: PBMCs. The CDR3 loop reads CASSLGQRVYGYTF. The nucleotide sequence is TGCGCCAGCAGCTTGGGGCAGAGGGTTTATGGCTACACCTTC.